These 21 T cell receptor beta chains were sequenced from one sample in a study of shared clonotypes between healthy human individuals. Profiling relied on immunoSEQ multiplex PCR, and the TCRdb table lists in-frame clones only, not all of them. Among under 750,000 clones listed, 72% were seen once. Sequencing was done on a sample of memory CD4+ T cells sorted from blood. The subset: CD45RA-negative fraction. The receptors were sampled from a woman in her twenties or thirties in good health.

This clone was detected only once. This chain uses TRBV2 with TRBJ1-4, with 7 bases matching TRBD1. The CDR3 covers 14 residues. V shed 6 bases and J 6 bases; nucleotides not matched to a gene: 7. The germline V gene has CDR1 SNHLY and CDR2 FYNNEI. CDR3 loop: CASRPDRSDEKLFF. Here the CDR3 DNA reads TGTGCCAGCAGACCGGACAGGTCGGATGAAAAACTGTTTTTT.

As regards this clone: The sample carries other DNA sequences with the same CDR3. The V gene is TRBV6-1, the J gene TRBJ1-1; D is unresolved. CDR3 length: 14 amino acids. V gave up 4 bases and J gave up 1 base, with 10 bases separating them. Per the germline V gene, CDR1 is MNHNS and CDR2 is SASEGT. CDR3 in amino acids: CASSVTGENTEAFF. For the CDR3, the DNA is TGTGCCAGCAGTGTAACGGGCGAGAACACTGAAGCTTTCTTT.

This sequence joins TRBV29-1 and TRBJ2-1; TRBD2 aligns across 8 bases. The ends lost 4 bases at V and 2 bases at J; junction bases unmatched: 4. The CDR3 covers 14 residues. Germline V CDR1 and CDR2: SQVTM, ANQGSEA. The CDR3 sequence: CSVGAGGPYNEQFF. DNA for the CDR3: TGCAGCGTTGGCGCGGGAGGCCCCTACAATGAGCAGTTCTTC.

The chain has TRBV30 and TRBJ2-3; D may be TRBD2 (5 bases). The CDR3 is 15 residues long. The V gene lost 4 bases and the J gene lost 0 bases, with 14 bases spanning the gap. Germline V gene sequence: CDR1 GTSNPN, CDR2 SVGIG (reference sequence). This chain's CDR3 is CAWKGGWASTDTQYF. The DNA of the CDR3 is TGTGCCTGGAAAGGCGGGTGGGCTAGCACAGATACGCAGTATTTT.

This chain links TRBV28 with TRBJ1-1, with D unresolved. V dropped 8 bases and J dropped 10 bases, with 20 bases sitting between them. The germline V gene has CDR1 MDHEN and CDR2 SYDVKM. CDR3 length: 13 amino acids. CDR3 protein: CASHRSGSWAAFF. CDR3 sequence (DNA): TGTGCCAGCCACCGGAGCGGGAGTTGGGCAGCTTTCTTT.

This clone was recorded at least ten times. The chain joins TRBV6-5 to TRBJ2-2; the match to TRBD2 covers 9 bases. Germline V gene sequence: CDR1 MNHEY, CDR2 SVGAGI. This CDR3 comprises 13 residues. The CDR3 loop reads CSSRVAGAGELFF. The CDR3 DNA follows: TGTTCAAGCAGGGTAGCGGGAGCCGGGGAGCTGTTTTTT.

The chain has TRBV7-8 and TRBJ1-4; no reliable D call. V lost 5 bases and J lost 7, with 17 bases in between. Germline V gene lookup returns CDR1 SGHVS and CDR2 FQNEAQ. The CDR3 is 15 residues long. CDR3 coding DNA: TGTGCCAGCAGCCCTAATGCCGGGTCTTCTGAAAAACTGTTTTTT. It translates to CASSPNAGSSEKLFF.

The genes are TRBV19 and TRBJ1-1, with 11 nucleotides matching TRBD1. The CDR3 covers 13 residues. J lost 7 bases, V lost 5 bases, and 3 bases had no gene match. Germline V CDR1 and CDR2: LNHDA, SQIVND (reference sequence). CDR3 coding DNA: TGTGCCAGTAGTGGGACAGGGGGAAATGAAGCTTTCTTT. Its protein product is CASSGTGGNEAFF.

V and J are TRBV7-9 and TRBJ1-5, with D hard to call. The CDR3 totals 15 residues. V lost 5 bases and J 4 bases, leaving 15 bases between the germline ends. Germline V gives CDR1 SEHNR, CDR2 FQNEAQ (reference sequence). CDR3 region: CASSPGSSANQPQHF. The CDR3 DNA sequence: TGTGCCAGCAGCCCCGGTAGTTCGGCTAATCAGCCCCAGCATTTT.

The chain carries TRBV6-5 and TRBJ2-7; D tentatively fits TRBD1 or TRBD2 (6 bases each). V was pared by 0 bases and J by 3 bases, with 12 bases between. CDR1 and CDR2 (germline): MNHEY, SVGAGI. CDR3 length: 15 residues. In DNA form, the CDR3 reads TGTGCCAGCAGTTACTCGTTGGGGGGCGGCTACGAGCAGTACTTC. This sequence encodes CASSYSLGGGYEQYF.

The J gene is TRBJ2-7, the V gene TRBV14, with a weak D call TRBD2 (6 bases). The V gene's germline CDR1 is SGHDN and CDR2 FVKESK. Trimming left V 0 bases short and J 5 bases short, with 14 bases between. The CDR3 has 15 amino acids. This CDR3 is CASSQERRAMDEQYF. DNA for the CDR3: TGTGCCAGCAGCCAAGAAAGGAGGGCCATGGACGAGCAGTACTTC.

The rearrangement joins TRBV7-9 to TRBJ2-5; 8 nucleotides align to TRBD1. The J call could be wrong; TRBJ2-7 is a better fit for the DNA end. There are 15 residues in the CDR3. From germline, CDR1 is SEHNR and CDR2 FQNEAQ (reference sequence). The CDR3 DNA reads as TGTGCCAGCAGCGTTGGACAGGGAAGCTCCTACGAGCAGTACTTC. Translated: CASSVGQGSSYEQYF.

This chain links TRBV7-9 with TRBJ2-1, with TRBD2 matching 8 bases. The germline gives CDR1 SEHNR, CDR2 FQNEAQ (reference sequence). The CDR3 totals 17 residues. The trim removed 1 base at V and 5 bases at J, leaving 10 bases unmatched. Here the CDR3 DNA reads TGTGCCAGCAGCTTAGGGGCCTTGACTAGCGCTCACAATGAGCAGTTCTTC. This gives the protein CASSLGALTSAHNEQFF.

The V call is TRBV5-1, the J call TRBJ2-2; TRBD1 matches at 8 bases. CDR3 length equals 16 residues. Trimming took 0 bases from V and 3 from J; bases not matched to a gene: 4. The germline V gene has CDR1 SGHRS and CDR2 YFSETQ. DNA for the CDR3: TGCGCCAGCAGCTTGGGCAGGGGGCTTGACACCGGGGAGCTGTTTTTT. Translating it yields CASSLGRGLDTGELFF.

V usage is TRBV7-2 and J usage is TRBJ2-7; D tentatively fits TRBD1 or TRBD2 (6 bases each). Germline CDR1 reads SGHTA; CDR2 reads FQGNSA. The CDR3 loop spans 15 amino acids. The V end lost 0 bases, the J end lost 4 bases, and 13 bases lay between the germline ends. In DNA form, the CDR3 reads TGTGCCAGCAGCTTAGCGGGGGGCAGGCAGTACGAGCAGTACTTC. Amino acids: CASSLAGGRQYEQYF.

A single count supports this clone. V gene TRBV27 combines with J gene TRBJ2-7; 13 bases are shared with TRBD2. Trimming removed 10 bases from V and 4 bases from J; junction bases left unmatched: 4. This CDR3 has 13 amino acids. Germline V gives CDR1 MNHEY, CDR2 SMNVEV (reference sequence). CDR3 bases: TGTGCCACCCAACTAGCGGGAGGGTACGAGCAGTACTTC. Its translation is CATQLAGGYEQYF.

This clone was counted many times. V usage is TRBV7-9 and J usage is TRBJ2-2, with D hard to call. CDR1 SEHNR and CDR2 FQNEAQ come from the germline V gene (reference sequence). The V end lost 6 bases, the J end lost 6 bases, and 11 bases lay between the germline ends. This CDR3 has 13 residues. The CDR3 loop reads CASRSRGSGELFF. In nucleotides, the CDR3 is TGTGCCAGCAGATCCAGAGGATCCGGGGAGCTGTTTTTT.

This clone occurred once. The rearrangement links TRBV6-6 to TRBJ2-2; 14 bases fit TRBD2. V shed 5 bases, J shed 5 bases, and the junction held 4 bases outside the gene matches. This CDR3 comprises 16 residues. Per germline, CDR1 MNHNY and CDR2 SVGAGI (reference sequence). The CDR3 region is CASSPRTSGRTGELFF. For the CDR3, the DNA is TGTGCCAGCAGTCCTCGGACTAGCGGGAGGACCGGGGAGCTGTTTTTT.

The chain is built from TRBV7-2 and TRBJ2-1, with D perhaps matching TRBD1 or TRBD2 (5 bases each). The length of the CDR3 is 19 residues. Trimming pared 7 bases from V and 9 bases from J, leaving 34 bases between. Looked up from germline, CDR1 is SGHTA and CDR2 is FQGNSA. CDR3 coding DNA: TGTGCCAGCACCTCCCGGCAAAAGCTAGCCCACAGGACCGTTACTGAGCAGTTCTTC. Protein: CASTSRQKLAHRTVTEQFF.

The chain is built from TRBV27 and TRBJ2-7; TRBD2 aligns across 13 bases. There are 16 residues in the CDR3. V lost 5 bases, J lost 5 bases, and 9 bases stayed unmatched. The germline gives CDR1 MNHEY, CDR2 SMNVEV (reference sequence). Here the CDR3 reads CASSRGLAGESHEQYF. DNA for the CDR3: TGTGCCAGCAGTCGTGGACTAGCGGGAGAGTCCCACGAGCAGTACTTC.

The rearrangement links TRBV4-2 to TRBJ2-3; 8 nucleotides align to TRBD1. CDR1 is LGHNA and CDR2 is YNFKEQ in the germline V gene. CDR3 length: 15 amino acids. Trimming took 4 bases from V and 7 from J; bases not matched to a gene: 10. CDR3 DNA sequence: TGTGCCAGCAGCCTTCAGACAGGGGAGCGCCATACGCAGTATTTT. It codes for CASSLQTGERHTQYF.